This entry features one T cell receptor beta chain sequence. The antigen is unknown. The data originate from a study of long-term antiretroviral therapy in people with HIV. Study outcomes and limitations: Neither ART adherence, viral resistance nor therapy changes were documented. Relative to control repertoires, HIV repertoires exhibited narrower CDR3 length ranges. Dominance of pre-ART expanded clones persisted, fluctuating and often declining after ART.

It was version v3.0 of the immunoSEQ assay that was run at survey level. Per-sample targets for sequencing were 40,000-50,000 T-cell genomes. The protocol was immunoSEQ multiplex PCR, while the TCRdb copy is restricted to in-frame clones and leaves out a portion. This sample has some 35,000 clones, with roughly 74% found just once. Germline loops: CDR1 MGHRA, CDR2 YSYEKL. This CDR3 comprises 15 residues. V dropped 3 bases and J dropped 6; count of bases not matched to a gene: 7. The clonotype was recovered from a man aged 50-60 years with HIV. The V call is TRBV4-1, the J call TRBJ2-2, with 7 nucleotides matching TRBD1. Sequencing used unsorted PBMCs, obtained 3 years after starting antiretroviral therapy. CDR3 amino acids: CASSQSRGPAGELFF. CDR3 DNA: TGCGCCAGCAGCCAGTCGAGGGGGCCTGCCGGGGAGCTGTTTTTT.